Each of the 12 T cell receptor beta chains below was sequenced from the same sample in a study of Ad26.COV2.S vaccination and SARS-CoV-2 variants. Here immunoSEQ multiplex PCR was the method, and the copy in TCRdb shows in-frame clones only, minus some. The data contain 100,000 or so clones, around 80% of them singletons. The sequenced sample was peripheral blood, obtained after recovery from COVID-19. The receptor source for this set is a human donor who had recovered from COVID-19.

The chain couples TRBV28 to TRBJ1-5; D might be TRBD1 (5 bases). Germline CDR1 MDHEN, CDR2 SYDVKM. Trimming removed 7 bases from V and 6 bases from J, with 13 bases in between. This CDR3 comprises 13 residues. The CDR3 DNA follows: TGTGCCAGCACAGGCCCGGGGCGTCAGCCCCAGCATTTT. Its protein is CASTGPGRQPQHF.

The chain uses TRBV4-1 and TRBJ2-1; possible D gene TRBD2, 5 bases. Germline CDR1 reads MGHRA; CDR2 reads YSYEKL. This CDR3 contains 16 residues. Trimming pared 1 base from V and 8 bases from J, leaving 18 bases between. The CDR3 spells CASSQGYFLSGDEQFF. CDR3 DNA: TGCGCCAGCAGCCAAGGTTATTTTCTAAGCGGCGATGAGCAGTTCTTC.

The rearrangement links TRBV6-4 to TRBJ2-3, with 9 bases identical to TRBD1. Germline V gene data show CDR1 as MRHNA and CDR2 as SNTAGT. The CDR3 consists of 15 residues. The V and J ends lost 3 bases and 2 bases, in that order; junction bases with no gene match: 3. CDR3 sequence reads: CASSDTGGPTDTQYF. CDR3 coding DNA: TGTGCCAGCAGTGATACAGGGGGCCCCACAGATACGCAGTATTTT.

This clone was counted many times. The rearrangement uses TRBV4-1 and TRBJ1-6; D might be TRBD1 (5 bases). V was cut by 4 bases and J by 14 bases, with 15 bases left in between. The CDR3 totals 13 residues. Germline loops: CDR1 MGHRA, CDR2 YSYEKL. The CDR3 coding sequence is TGCGCCAGCAGCCTCTCCCCCCGGGGGACCCTCCACTTT. It translates to CASSLSPRGTLHF.

V gene TRBV11-2 combines with J gene TRBJ2-7; the match to TRBD1 covers 7 bases. CDR1 is SGHAT and CDR2 is FQNNGV in the germline V gene. The CDR3 consists of 16 residues. Trimming took 8 bases from V and 3 from J; bases not matched to a gene: 16. CDR3 bases: TGTGCCAGCGCCAGAATGCGGCCAGGGGGAGACTACGAGCAGTACTTC. This encodes CASARMRPGGDYEQYF.

The rearrangement links TRBV5-1 to TRBJ1-6; tentatively, D is TRBD1 (5 bases). The CDR3 is made up of 15 amino acids. Deletions cut 6 bases from V and 14 bases from J, with 24 bases between. The germline V gene has CDR1 SGHRS and CDR2 YFSETQ. The CDR3 nucleotides are TGCGCCAGCACTCGTTCGCCTCGGGAGGGGATGGCCCTCCACTTT. It specifies CASTRSPREGMALHF.

CDR3: CASSLAAGQGYNEQFF. DNA for the CDR3: TGCGCCAGCAGCTTGGCCGCGGGACAGGGCTACAATGAGCAGTTCTTC. The chain carries TRBV5-1 and TRBJ2-1, with 9 bases that match TRBD1. Trimming cost V 0 bases and J 3 bases; bases outside gene matches: 4. From germline, CDR1 is SGHRS and CDR2 YFSETQ. The CDR3 has 16 residues.

The rearrangement links TRBV5-1 to TRBJ1-5; a possible D gene is TRBD1 (5 bases). The CDR3 length is 14 residues. Trimming pared 4 bases from V and 4 bases from J, leaving 12 bases between. CDR1 and CDR2 (germline): SGHRS, YFSETQ. The CDR3 here is CASSEGLPNQPQHF. DNA of the CDR3: TGCGCCAGCAGCGAGGGACTGCCGAATCAGCCCCAGCATTTT.

This chain joins TRBV6-1 and TRBJ1-6; 7 bases agree with TRBD1. The trim removed 4 bases at V and 9 bases at J, leaving 15 bases unmatched. This CDR3 spans 17 amino acids. Germline CDR1 reads MNHNS; CDR2 reads SASEGT. CDR3 sequence: CASSVRTGATLTSPLHF. Written as DNA, the CDR3 is TGTGCCAGCAGTGTCCGAACAGGGGCCACCCTTACTTCACCCCTCCACTTT.

By its share, this clone is medium-sized. The genes are TRBV7-3 and TRBJ1-2; 8 bases fit TRBD1. The CDR3 totals 19 residues. Germline V lookup: CDR1 SGHTA, CDR2 FQGTGA. Trimming removed 1 base from V and 4 bases from J; junction bases left unmatched: 17. CDR3 protein: CASSLIGGLGQGATYGYTF. DNA of the CDR3: TGTGCCAGCAGCTTAATTGGGGGATTAGGGCAGGGGGCCACCTATGGCTACACCTTC.

Remarks on this clone: This sample includes further DNA sequences coding for the same CDR3. The rearrangement uses TRBV30 and TRBJ1-2; D is ambiguous. The CDR3 contains 11 residues. V was trimmed by 1 base and J by 8 bases, leaving 8 bases between them. CDR1 and CDR2 (germline): GTSNPN, SVGIG (reference sequence). CDR3 region: CAWSGGGGYTF. The CDR3 DNA is TGTGCCTGGAGTGGTGGCGGGGGCTACACCTTC.

This sequence joins TRBV7-9 and TRBJ2-3; D is undetermined. V dropped 0 bases and J dropped 4 bases, with 5 bases sitting between them. The CDR3 length is 13 residues. The germline V gene has CDR1 SEHNR and CDR2 FQNEAQ (reference sequence). CDR3 protein: CASSLAGADTQYF. The CDR3 nucleotides read TGTGCCAGCAGCTTAGCGGGTGCAGATACGCAGTATTTT.